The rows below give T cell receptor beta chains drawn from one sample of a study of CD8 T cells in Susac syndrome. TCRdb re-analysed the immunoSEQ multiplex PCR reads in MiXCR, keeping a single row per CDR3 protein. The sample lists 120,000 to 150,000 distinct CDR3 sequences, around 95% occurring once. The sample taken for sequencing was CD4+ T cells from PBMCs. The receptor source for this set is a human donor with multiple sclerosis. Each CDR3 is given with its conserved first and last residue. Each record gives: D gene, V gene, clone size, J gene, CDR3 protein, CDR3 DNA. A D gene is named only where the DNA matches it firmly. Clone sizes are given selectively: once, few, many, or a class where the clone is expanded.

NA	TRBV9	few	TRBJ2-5	CASSVGQETQYF	TGTGCCAGCAGCGTTGGCCAAGAGACCCAGTACTTC
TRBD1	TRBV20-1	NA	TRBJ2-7	CSARLRGQGVGEQYF	TGCAGTGCTAGATTAAGGGGACAGGGAGTAGGCGAGCAGTACTTC
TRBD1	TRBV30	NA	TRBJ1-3	CAWGDSLNSGNTIYF	TGTGCCTGGGGGGACAGCCTGAACTCTGGAAACACCATATATTTT
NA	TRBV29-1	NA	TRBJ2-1	CSVGIRDQPYNEQFF	TGCAGCGTTGGAATTAGGGACCAGCCCTACAATGAGCAGTTCTTC
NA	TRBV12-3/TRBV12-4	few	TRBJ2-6	CASSPSGANVLTF	TGTGCCAGCAGTCCTTCAGGGGCCAACGTCCTGACTTTC
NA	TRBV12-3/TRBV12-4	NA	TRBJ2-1	CASGLRGAAYNEQFF	TGTGCCAGCGGCCTGAGGGGGGCAGCGTACAATGAGCAGTTCTTC
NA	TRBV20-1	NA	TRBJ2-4	CSADRAKNIQYF	TGCAGTGCAGATAGGGCCAAAAACATTCAGTACTTC
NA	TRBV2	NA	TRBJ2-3	CASSRSPGHPLDTQYF	TGTGCCAGCAGTAGGTCCCCGGGGCACCCGTTGGATACGCAGTATTTT
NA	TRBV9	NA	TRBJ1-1	CASSPGFRRATEAFF	TGTGCCAGCAGCCCCGGATTTAGACGGGCCACTGAAGCTTTCTTT
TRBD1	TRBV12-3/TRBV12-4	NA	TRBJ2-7	CASSLTGGVYAYEQYF	TGTGCCAGCAGTTTAACAGGGGGAGTTTATGCCTACGAGCAGTACTTC
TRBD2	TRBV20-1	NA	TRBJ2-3	CSAPLSGRAADTQYF	TGCAGTGCTCCCCTTAGCGGGAGGGCGGCAGATACGCAGTATTTT
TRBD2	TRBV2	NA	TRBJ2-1	CASSDVGLAGAEQFF	TGTGCCAGCAGTGACGTAGGGCTAGCGGGAGCTGAGCAGTTCTTC
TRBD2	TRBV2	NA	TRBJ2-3	CASGLGGSSDTQYF	TGTGCCAGCGGGCTGGGCGGGAGTTCCGATACGCAGTATTTT
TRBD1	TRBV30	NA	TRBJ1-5	CAWSVRDRGMGSNQPQHF	TGTGCCTGGAGTGTACGGGACAGGGGGATGGGTAGCAATCAGCCCCAGCATTTT
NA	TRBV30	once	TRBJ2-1	CAYMRDSYNEQFF	TGTGCCTATATGAGGGACTCCTACAATGAGCAGTTCTTC
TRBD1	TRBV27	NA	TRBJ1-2	CASSPQGQGGGYTF	TGTGCCAGCAGTCCACAGGGACAGGGAGGGGGCTACACCTTC
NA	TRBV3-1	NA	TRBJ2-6	CASSQVTGYSGANVLTF	TGTGCCAGCAGCCAAGTAACGGGATACTCTGGGGCCAACGTCCTGACTTTC
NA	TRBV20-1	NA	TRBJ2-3	CSALIAADTQYF	TGCAGTGCCCTTATAGCGGCAGATACGCAGTATTTT
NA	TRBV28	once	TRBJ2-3	CASSFGRGTDTQYF	TGTGCCAGCAGTTTCGGTAGGGGTACAGATACGCAGTATTTT
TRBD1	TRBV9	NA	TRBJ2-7	CASNGQGASYEQYF	TGTGCCAGCAACGGACAGGGGGCTTCCTACGAGCAGTACTTC
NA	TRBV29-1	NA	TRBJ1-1	CSVEHSFGTEAFF	TGCAGCGTTGAACATTCTTTCGGGACTGAAGCTTTCTTT
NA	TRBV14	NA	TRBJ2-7	CASSQAPSWTPSSYEQYF	TGTGCCAGCAGCCAGGCCCCTTCTTGGACCCCGAGCTCCTACGAGCAGTACTTC
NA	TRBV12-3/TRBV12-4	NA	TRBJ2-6	CASSFEVGAGANVLTF	TGTGCCAGCAGTTTCGAGGTAGGGGCCGGGGCCAACGTCCTGACTTTC
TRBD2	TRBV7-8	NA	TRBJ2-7	CASSRGLAGYYEQYF	TGTGCCAGCAGCCGTGGACTAGCGGGTTACTACGAGCAGTACTTC
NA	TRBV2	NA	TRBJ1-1	CASSERSEAFF	TGTGCCAGCAGTGAACGTTCTGAAGCTTTCTTT
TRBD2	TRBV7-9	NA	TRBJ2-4	CASSLYGLAGDRKNIQYF	TGTGCCAGCAGCCTTTACGGACTAGCGGGAGATAGAAAAAACATTCAGTACTTC
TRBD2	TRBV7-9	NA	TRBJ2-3	CASSLGLAGGLARTDTQYF	TGTGCCAGCAGCCTCGGACTAGCGGGAGGTCTAGCTCGCACAGATACGCAGTATTTT
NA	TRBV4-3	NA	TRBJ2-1	CASSQMGRGEQFF	TGCGCCAGCAGCCAAATGGGAAGGGGTGAGCAGTTCTTC
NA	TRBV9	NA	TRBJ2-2	CASSVAGSNTGELFF	TGTGCCAGCAGCGTCGCAGGGTCGAACACCGGGGAGCTGTTTTTT
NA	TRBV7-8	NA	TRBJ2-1	CASSPRPGARNNEQFF	TGTGCCAGCAGCCCGAGGCCCGGGGCCAGAAACAATGAGCAGTTCTTC
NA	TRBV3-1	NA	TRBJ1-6	CASSRRTGPGSSPLHF	TGTGCCAGCAGCCGTAGAACAGGCCCGGGGAGTTCACCCCTCCACTTT
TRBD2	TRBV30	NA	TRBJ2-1	CAWSHSYTSGGHNEQFF	TGTGCCTGGAGTCATTCCTATACTAGCGGGGGTCACAATGAGCAGTTCTTC
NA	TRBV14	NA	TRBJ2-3	CASSQDMGPTDTQYF	TGTGCCAGCAGCCAAGACATGGGGCCCACAGATACGCAGTATTTT
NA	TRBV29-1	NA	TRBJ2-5	CSVQEETQYF	TGCAGCGTTCAGGAAGAGACCCAGTACTTC
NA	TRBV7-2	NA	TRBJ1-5	CASGERLSNQPQHF	TGTGCCAGCGGAGAGCGCCTAAGCAATCAGCCCCAGCATTTT
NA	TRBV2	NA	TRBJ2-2	CASSRDERYTGELFF	TGTGCCAGCAGTAGGGACGAGCGCTACACCGGGGAGCTGTTTTTT
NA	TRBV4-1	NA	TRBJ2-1	CASSQDRGKSSSYNEQFF	TGCGCCAGCAGCCAAGATCGGGGGAAATCAAGCTCCTACAATGAGCAGTTCTTC
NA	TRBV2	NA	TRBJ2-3	CASSAGGMTDTQYF	TGTGCCAGCAGTGCGGGGGGCATGACAGATACGCAGTATTTT
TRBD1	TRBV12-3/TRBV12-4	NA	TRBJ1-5	CASSSTGGGIGNQPQHF	TGTGCCAGCTCCAGTACAGGGGGCGGAATCGGCAATCAGCCCCAGCATTTT
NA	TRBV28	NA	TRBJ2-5	CASRPQEMSAQYF	TGTGCCAGCAGGCCTCAGGAGATGTCCGCCCAGTACTTC
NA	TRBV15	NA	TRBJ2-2	CATSRVRIAATGELFF	TGTGCCACCAGCAGAGTACGGATAGCGGCCACCGGGGAGCTGTTTTTT
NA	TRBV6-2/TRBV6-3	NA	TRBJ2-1	CASSSSGHRAWGSNEQFF	TGTGCCAGCAGTTCTTCCGGGCACCGGGCCTGGGGGAGCAATGAGCAGTTCTTC
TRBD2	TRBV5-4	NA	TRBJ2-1	CASTPRTSALHEQFF	TGTGCCAGCACCCCCCGGACTAGCGCCCTCCATGAGCAGTTCTTC
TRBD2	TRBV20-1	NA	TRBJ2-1	CSAPPPGLAGLSSSYNEQFF	TGCAGTGCTCCCCCCCCAGGACTAGCGGGGTTATCGAGCTCCTACAATGAGCAGTTCTTC
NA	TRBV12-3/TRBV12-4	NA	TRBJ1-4	CASSPAGAWDEKLFF	TGTGCCAGCAGCCCAGCCGGGGCATGGGATGAAAAACTGTTTTTT
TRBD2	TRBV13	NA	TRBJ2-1	CASSLAAGVAYNEQFF	TGTGCCAGCAGCTTAGCGGCGGGAGTGGCATACAATGAGCAGTTCTTC
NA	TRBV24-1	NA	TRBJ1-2	CATSDRTGERGYTF	TGTGCCACCAGTGACCGAACAGGAGAGCGTGGCTACACCTTC
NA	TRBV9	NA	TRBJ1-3	CASSAGRGYINTIYF	TGTGCCAGCAGCGCGGGTAGGGGATATATCAACACCATATATTTT
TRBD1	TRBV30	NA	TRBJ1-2	CAWRRPGQGNLGYTF	TGTGCCTGGAGGAGGCCCGGACAGGGTAATCTTGGCTACACCTTC
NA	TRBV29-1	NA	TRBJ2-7	CSVRDGIYEQYF	TGCAGCGTAAGGGACGGAATATACGAGCAGTACTTC
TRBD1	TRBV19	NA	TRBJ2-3	CASSPASVGQGSTDTQYF	TGTGCCAGTAGCCCCGCTTCCGTCGGACAGGGGTCCACAGATACGCAGTATTTT
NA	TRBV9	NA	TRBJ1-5	CASSVGPGLGQPQHF	TGTGCCAGCAGCGTAGGTCCAGGGTTGGGTCAGCCCCAGCATTTT
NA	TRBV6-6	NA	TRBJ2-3	CASSYRSEGTDTQYF	TGTGCCAGCAGTTACCGGTCGGAGGGAACAGATACGCAGTATTTT